This record looks at one T cell receptor (beta chain) sequence and its context. Both 60 Vbeta primers and 13 Jbeta primers went into the PCR. Measured with immunoSEQ multiplex PCR; TCRdb has only the in-frame clones, and not every one. The profile shows some 130,000 clones, about 78% of them singletons. This sample is part of a study of cytomegalovirus exposure and HLA in healthy donors. Germline loops: CDR1 SGHNT, CDR2 YYREEE (reference sequence). Trimming removed 1 base from V and 7 bases from J; junction bases left unmatched: 3. The CDR3 totals 13 residues. The source of this sequence is a human donor in good health. The chain has TRBV5-4 and TRBJ1-2, with 8 bases aligning to TRBD1. The specimen was PBMCs. The CDR3 loop is CASSLTTGAGYTF. For the CDR3, the DNA is TGTGCCAGCAGCTTGACGACAGGGGCTGGCTACACCTTC.